The 27 T cell receptor beta chains reported below all come from one sample, sequenced in a study of blood T cells in healthy people across ages. A sample-barcoded 5' primer and a J-beta primer mix were used in a second PCR of roughly 6 to 11 cycles. TCRdb reanalysed the 5' RACE reads using MiXCR and keeps one entry per CDR3 protein. The profile shows about 650,000 distinct CDR3 sequences, approximately 30% of them singletons. The sample comprised blood. The receptors were gathered from a woman over 75 in good health.

The rearrangement uses TRBV29-1 and TRBJ1-1; 7 bases agree with TRBD1. This CDR3 spans 14 amino acids. Per the germline V gene, CDR1 is SQVTM and CDR2 is ANQGSEA. V shed 5 bases and J 1 base; nucleotides not matched to a gene: 7. Here the CDR3 DNA reads TGCAGCGTTAGACTAGGGGGCAAGAACACTGAAGCTTTCTTT. Amino acid sequence: CSVRLGGKNTEAFF.

The chain has TRBV6-6 and TRBJ2-7; perhaps TRBD1 as D (5 bases). CDR1 and CDR2 (germline): MNHNY, SVGAGI (reference sequence). The CDR3 extends over 14 amino acids. V was cut by 2 bases and J by 0 bases, with 8 bases left in between. This chain's CDR3 is CASSYRQYSYEQYF. The CDR3 region has the DNA TGTGCCAGCAGTTACCGACAGTACTCCTACGAGCAGTACTTC.

About this clonotype itself: Mismatch with germline at one junction end may stem from a read error. This chain connects TRBV24-1 to TRBJ1-5; 7 bases agree with TRBD1. The CDR3 consists of 13 residues. Germline CDR1 KGHDR, CDR2 SFDVKD. In DNA, the CDR3 is TGTGCCACCAACCAGGGGGTCAATCAGCCCCGGCATTTT. Translation: CATNQGVNQPRHF.

The chain recombines TRBV7-9 with TRBJ2-7; the match to TRBD2 covers 7 bases. Losses at the gene ends were 7 bases for V and 1 base for J; bases not matched to a gene: 10. The CDR3 consists of 15 residues. Germline-derived CDR1 and CDR2 are SEHNR and FQNEAQ (reference sequence). CDR3: CASNPLGEGSYEQYF. DNA for the CDR3: TGTGCCAGCAACCCCTTAGGGGAGGGGTCCTACGAGCAGTACTTC. Filled out from reference TRBV7-9 and TRBJ2-7, the complete variable domain reads DTGVSQNPRHKITKRGQNVTFRCDPISEHNRLYWYRQTLGQGPEFLTYFQNEAQLEKSRLLSDRFSAERPKGSFSTLEIQRTEQGDSAMYLCASNPLGEGSYEQYFGPGTRLTVT.

At least ten counts were recorded for this clonotype. The rearrangement links TRBV14 to TRBJ2-7; 8 positions agree with TRBD1. Germline values: CDR1 SGHDN, CDR2 FVKESK. The CDR3 loop spans 15 amino acids. Unmatched junction bases numbered 9, after V lost 2 bases and J lost 6 bases. CDR3 sequence reads: CASSQTRTGLSEQYF. The CDR3 bases are TGTGCCAGCAGCCAAACCCGGACAGGGCTTAGCGAGCAGTACTTC.

The table lists this clonotype with a few counts. Since a much larger clone is just one base distant, this may be a read error. This chain uses TRBV19 with TRBJ2-7, with D possibly TRBD2 on 6 matching bases. The germline V gene has CDR1 LNHDA and CDR2 SQIVND (reference sequence). The V end lost 5 bases, the J end lost 0 bases, and 11 bases lay between the germline ends. This CDR3 has 14 residues. The CDR3 DNA is TGTGCCAGTAGTGTCCGGGACTTCTCCTACGAGCAGTACTTC. Amino acid sequence: CASSVRDFSYEQYF.

This clonotype showed up just once. This sequence joins TRBV27 and TRBJ2-7, with 11 bases identical to TRBD2. The germline V gene has CDR1 MNHEY and CDR2 SMNVEV (reference sequence). The CDR3 totals 16 residues. V was pared by 3 bases and J by 2 bases, with 6 bases of the junction left unmatched. DNA for the CDR3: TGTGCCAGCAGTTTGGAAGGTAGCGGGAGGGCCTACGAGCAGTACTTC. Its protein product is CASSLEGSGRAYEQYF.

This clonotype was seen many times. This clone may be a read error of a much larger clone one base away. The chain recombines TRBV14 with TRBJ2-7, with unresolved D. This CDR3 is 14 amino acids long. From germline, CDR1 is SGHDN and CDR2 FVKESK. Trimming left V 2 bases short and J 7 bases short, with 15 bases between. CDR3 sequence: CASSQRGSMGEQYF. In nucleotides, the CDR3 is TGTGCCAGCAGCCAAAGAGGTTCAATGGGTGAGCAGTACTTC.

The chain is built from TRBV5-8 and TRBJ2-4; possibly TRBD1 for D (6 bases). The DNA end lines up better with TRBJ2-7; the J call may be wrong. Germline lookup yields CDR1 SGHTS and CDR2 YDEGEE. This CDR3 has 14 residues. The chain's CDR3 is CASSLSGTRYEQYF. For the CDR3, the DNA is TGTGCCAGCAGCTTGTCCGGGACACGGTACGAGCAGTACTTC.

In this sample, this clonotype turned up a few times. J is TRBJ2-2 and V is TRBV6-1; no firm D call. There are 16 residues in the CDR3. CDR1 and CDR2 (germline): MNHNS, SASEGT. V lost 6 bases and J 5 bases, leaving 19 bases between the germline ends. CDR3 amino acids: CASRNLDETITGELFF. CDR3 nucleotide sequence: TGTGCCAGCAGAAATTTAGACGAGACGATTACCGGGGAGCTGTTTTTT.

The J gene is TRBJ1-1, the V gene TRBV5-1, with a weak D call TRBD1 (5 bases). Germline assignment: CDR1 SGHRS and CDR2 YFSETQ. The CDR3 extends over 14 amino acids. V lost 0 bases and J lost 5, with 11 bases in between. In DNA form, the CDR3 reads TGCGCCAGCAGCTTGGCAGGGAGGAGGACTGAAGCTTTCTTT. It specifies CASSLAGRRTEAFF.

Turning to this clonotype: It may be a read error: a sequence one base away is much more abundant. The CDR3 DNA is TGCGCCAGCCAAACTAGCGGCTCCCACAATGAGCAGTTCTTC. The encoded protein is CASQTSGSHNEQFF. This chain joins TRBV5-1 and TRBJ2-1; TRBD2 matches 8 bases. Germline CDR1 reads SGHRS; CDR2 reads YFSETQ. This CDR3 is 14 amino acids long.

The chain has TRBV7-9 and TRBJ1-4; D remains ambiguous. This CDR3 contains 17 residues. CDR1 SEHNR and CDR2 FQNEAQ come from the germline V gene (reference sequence). V was clipped by 8 bases and J by 7 bases, with 26 bases between them. This CDR3 is CASGDRAPRPGSEKLFF. In DNA form, the CDR3 reads TGTGCCAGCGGCGACCGGGCCCCCCGACCGGGAAGTGAAAAACTGTTTTTT.

As concerns this clonotype: This may stem from a read error, because a much larger clone lies one nucleotide away. The CDR3 reads CASSRGAQNERYF. The CDR3 DNA is TGCGCCAGCAGCCGAGGAGCCCAGAATGAGCGGTACTTC. This chain joins TRBV5-1 and TRBJ2-5; D remains unclear. CDR3 length: 13 amino acids. Germline CDR1 reads SGHRS; CDR2 reads YFSETQ. The V end was cut by 4 bases, the J end by 13 bases, with 20 bases between.

This clonotype was counted ten times or more. The chain couples TRBV6-5 to TRBJ2-1; no clear D. Germline V lookup: CDR1 MNHEY, CDR2 SVGAGI. The CDR3 sequence is 15 residues long. Trimming cost V 5 bases and J 0 bases, with 11 bases left between them. CDR3 sequence: CASSPLGGSYNEQFF. For the CDR3, the DNA is TGTGCCAGCAGTCCCTTAGGCGGCTCCTACAATGAGCAGTTCTTC.

This clonotype was observed many times. The V call is TRBV5-5, the J call TRBJ2-7; weak D call: TRBD1 (5 bases). CDR3 length: 16 amino acids. Trimming left V 2 bases short and J 2 bases short, with 17 bases between. Germline V gene sequence: CDR1 SGHKS, CDR2 YYEKEE (reference sequence). CDR3 nucleotides: TGTGCCAGCAGCTTTCATCCAGGGCCAAGGGCCTACGAGCAGTACTTC. Translated: CASSFHPGPRAYEQYF.

This chain joins TRBV5-1 and TRBJ2-4; D is unresolved. The CDR3 covers 15 residues. Germline lookup yields CDR1 SGHRS and CDR2 YFSETQ. The V gene lost 4 bases and the J gene lost 0 bases, with 11 bases spanning the gap. The CDR3 protein is CASSDGHLAKNIQYF. Here the CDR3 DNA reads TGCGCCAGCAGCGATGGCCACCTAGCCAAAAACATTCAGTACTTC.

This clonotype was detected many times. The chain carries TRBV4-2 and TRBJ2-5; D is unresolved. The CDR3 loop spans 14 amino acids. V gave up 0 bases and J gave up 3 bases, with 8 bases separating them. Germline V gene lookup returns CDR1 LGHNA and CDR2 YNFKEQ. CDR3 coding DNA: TGTGCCAGCAGCCAAGAGGGTAGAGAAGAGACCCAGTACTTC. This encodes CASSQEGREETQYF.

This clonotype was observed a single time. A read error may be the cause here, since a much bigger clone is one base away. A read error is likely, as this CDR3 ends without the conserved phenylalanine or tryptophan. This chain joins TRBV3-1 and TRBJ2-5; D may be TRBD2 (5 bases). The germline V and J ends were trimmed by 3 bases and 2 bases, with 7 bases remaining between them. Germline V lookup: CDR1 LGHDT, CDR2 YNNKEL (reference sequence). The CDR3 contains 13 residues. As DNA, the CDR3 is TGTGCCAGCAGCCATTCGGGGCAAGAGACCCAGTACTGC. This translates into CASSHSGQETQYC.

This clonotype occurred many times. The rearrangement joins TRBV20-1 to TRBJ1-2, with TRBD1 matching 9 bases. The CDR3 runs 14 residues. Per the germline V gene, CDR1 is DFQATT and CDR2 is SNEGSKA (reference sequence). V shed 3 bases, J shed 5 bases, and the junction held 7 bases outside the gene matches. The CDR3 nucleotides read TGCAGTGCTAGCATTACAGGGGGCAGATATGGCTACACCTTC. The encoded protein is CSASITGGRYGYTF.

This clonotype was recorded only once. V usage is TRBV9 and J usage is TRBJ2-7; 7 bases are shared with TRBD2. The DNA end favors TRBJ2-5, so the J call may be wrong. CDR3 length: 15 amino acids. The V gene's germline CDR1 is SGDLS and CDR2 YYNGEE. CDR3 nucleotide sequence: TGTGCCAGCAGCGTAAATCCCGGACTAGGAGAGACCCAGTACTTC. Residues: CASSVNPGLGETQYF.

There are many counts of this clonotype. This chain uses TRBV6-6 with TRBJ2-7; TRBD1 agrees at 12 bases. Trimming removed 6 bases from V and 4 bases from J; junction bases left unmatched: 4. Germline values: CDR1 MNHNY, CDR2 SVGAGI (reference sequence). The CDR3 covers 14 residues. CDR3 bases: TGTGCCAGCAGGTGGGGACAGGGGGCATACGAGCAGTACTTC. Protein: CASRWGQGAYEQYF.

In its sample, this clonotype was seen a few times. The chain is built from TRBV12-3 or TRBV12-4 and TRBJ1-1; D is unclear. The CDR3 extends over 14 amino acids. Trimming left V 6 bases short and J 0 bases short, with 11 bases between. As DNA, the CDR3 is TGTGCCAGCAGCCGTGACCCGATGAACACTGAAGCTTTCTTT. It yields the protein CASSRDPMNTEAFF.

V and J are TRBV29-1 and TRBJ1-1, with D perhaps matching TRBD1 (5 bases). Trimming took off 4 bases at V and 5 bases at J, with 11 bases between the two ends. CDR3 length equals 12 residues. Germline loops: CDR1 SQVTM, CDR2 ANQGSEA. CDR3 DNA: TGCAGCGTTGCTCAGGGTGGAACTGAAGCTTTCTTT. Protein: CSVAQGGTEAFF.

This clonotype was seen repeatedly, ten times or more. This chain uses TRBV5-1 with TRBJ2-1, with 7 nucleotides matching TRBD2. The germline V gene encodes CDR1 SGHRS and CDR2 YFSETQ. The J segment lost 7 bases and the V segment lost 4 bases, leaving 17 bases of the junction unmatched. The CDR3 contains 17 residues. CDR3 protein: CASSPIMERGGGNEQFF. For the CDR3, the DNA is TGCGCCAGCAGCCCTATAATGGAGCGGGGAGGTGGGAATGAGCAGTTCTTC.

V is TRBV20-1 and J is TRBJ2-5; D call uncertain. The J call is doubtful: the DNA matches TRBJ2-7 better. The CDR3 spans 10 residues. CDR1 and CDR2 (germline): DFQATT, SNEGSKA (reference sequence). The CDR3 coding sequence is TGCAGTGCTAGAGAGCTCGAGCAGTACTTC. This codes for CSARELEQYF.

This clonotype was seen a few times. A much larger clone sits a single nucleotide away, making a read error possible. J is TRBJ2-5 and V is TRBV7-2, with a tentative D call TRBD1 (5 bases). Germline CDR1 SGHTA, CDR2 FQGNSA. With 8 bases removed from V and 11 bases from J, the gap between germline ends came to 18 bases. This CDR3 region has 12 residues. In nucleotides, the CDR3 is TGTGCCAGCGGTCAGGGCTACAATGAGCAGTACTTC. As protein: CASGQGYNEQYF.